The next 3 T cell receptor beta chains were all read from a single sample in a study of a mutant IDH1 vaccine in newly diagnosed glioma. Time point here: week 47, end of study. In every dose of vaccine, 300 ug of mutant IDH1 20-mer peptide was given alongside topical imiquimod. These receptors have no identified antigens. TCRdb's table, derived via immunoSEQ multiplex PCR, lists solely in-frame clones and lacks some. The table has 50,000 or so clones, approximately 84% seen once. Sample: PBMCs, taken from a glioma patient whose treatment included an IDH1 peptide vaccine. These receptors were collected from a woman aged 25 to 45 with glioma. Some clones in this sample may be carry-over from other donors' samples.

The chain carries TRBV19 and TRBJ2-3; 12 bases are a match to TRBD2. The length of the CDR3 is 15 residues. Germline CDR1 reads LNHDA; CDR2 reads SQIVND (reference sequence). Losses at the gene ends were 4 bases for V and 4 bases for J; bases not matched to a gene: 3. The CDR3 region has the DNA TGTGCCAGTAGTAGGACTAGCGGGATAGCAGATACGCAGTATTTT. This translates into CASSRTSGIADTQYF.

The chain has TRBV29-1 and TRBJ2-2, with 9 bases matching TRBD2. CDR3 length equals 16 residues. Unmatched junction bases numbered 3, after V lost 0 bases and J lost 1 base. Germline V CDR1 and CDR2: SQVTM, ANQGSEA. In DNA, the CDR3 is TGCAGCGTTGAAGATCGTAGCGGGAGGAACACCGGGGAGCTGTTTTTT. Translation gives CSVEDRSGRNTGELFF.

This clone was counted between two and nine times. The V call is TRBV7-8, the J call TRBJ2-4; D gene unclear. The CDR3 loop spans 18 amino acids. The V gene's germline CDR1 is SGHVS and CDR2 FQNEAQ. V was trimmed by 1 base and J by 0 bases, leaving 16 bases between them. CDR3 coding DNA: TGTGCCAGCAGCTTAGAAGGCACCATGGTGGGAGCCAAAAACATTCAGTACTTC. Residues: CASSLEGTMVGAKNIQYF. Together with reference TRBV7-8 and TRBJ2-4, the CDR3 gives the full variable domain: GAGVSQSPRYKVAKRGQDVALRCDPISGHVSLFWYQQALGQGPEFLTYFQNEAQLDKSGLPSDRFFAERPEGSVSTLKIQRTQQEDSAVYLCASSLEGTMVGAKNIQYFGAGTRLSVL.